This note documents a single T cell receptor (beta chain) sequence. The method was immunoSEQ multiplex PCR; TCRdb's version includes in-frame clones alone and lacks a portion of them. The sample has 440,000 or so clones; approximately 92% are singletons. Treatment described: 19 received Ad26.COV2.S at low or high dose, single or two shots; about 5 received placebo; per-sample allocation not given. Samples analyzed were those drawn on day 63 after the first vaccine or placebo injection. Within Boston, the person who donated was an adult of 18-55 years. This record comes from a study of Ad26.COV2.S vaccination and SARS-CoV-2 variants. There are 18 residues in the CDR3.

The chain is built from TRBV21-1 and TRBJ1-1. TRBV21-1 is a listed pseudogene. Sequenced material: peripheral blood, taken in a trial of Ad26.COV2.S vaccine versus placebo. The TCR sequence derives from a person aged 18-60 years who received the Ad26.COV2.S COVID-19 vaccine or a placebo. CDR3 DNA: TGTGCCAGCAGCAAAGTCGACGTGGTTGGACGGTACAACACTGAAGCTTTCTTT. Residues: CASSKVDVVGRYNTEAFF.